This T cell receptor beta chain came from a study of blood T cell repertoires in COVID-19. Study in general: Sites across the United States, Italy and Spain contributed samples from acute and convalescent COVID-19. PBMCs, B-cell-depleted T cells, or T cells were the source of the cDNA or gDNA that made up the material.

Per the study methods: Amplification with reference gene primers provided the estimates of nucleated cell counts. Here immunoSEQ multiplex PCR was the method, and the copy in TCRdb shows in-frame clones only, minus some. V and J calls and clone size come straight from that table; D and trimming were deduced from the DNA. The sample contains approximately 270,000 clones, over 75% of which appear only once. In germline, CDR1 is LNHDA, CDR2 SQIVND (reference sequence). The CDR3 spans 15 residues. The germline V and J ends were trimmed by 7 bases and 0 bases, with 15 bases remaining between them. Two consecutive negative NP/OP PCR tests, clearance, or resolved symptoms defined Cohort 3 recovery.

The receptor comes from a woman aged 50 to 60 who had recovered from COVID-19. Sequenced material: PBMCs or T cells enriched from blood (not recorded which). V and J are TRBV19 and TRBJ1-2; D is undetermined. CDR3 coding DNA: TGTGCCAGTAACTTGGAGGGATTATCTAACTATGGCTACACCTTC. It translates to CASNLEGLSNYGYTF.